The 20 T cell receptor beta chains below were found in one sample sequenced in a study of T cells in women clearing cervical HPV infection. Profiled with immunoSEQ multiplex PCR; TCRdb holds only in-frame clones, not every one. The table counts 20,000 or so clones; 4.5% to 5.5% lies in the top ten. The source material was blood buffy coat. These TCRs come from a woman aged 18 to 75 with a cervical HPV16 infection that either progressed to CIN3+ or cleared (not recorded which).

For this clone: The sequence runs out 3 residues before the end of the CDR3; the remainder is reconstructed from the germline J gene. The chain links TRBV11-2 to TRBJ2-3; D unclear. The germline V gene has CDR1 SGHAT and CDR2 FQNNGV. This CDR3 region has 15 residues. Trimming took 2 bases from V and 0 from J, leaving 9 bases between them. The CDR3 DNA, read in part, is TGTGCCAGCAGCTTATTACGTACTAGCACAGATACG. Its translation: CASSLLRTSTDT. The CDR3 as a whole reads CASSLLRTSTDTQYF.

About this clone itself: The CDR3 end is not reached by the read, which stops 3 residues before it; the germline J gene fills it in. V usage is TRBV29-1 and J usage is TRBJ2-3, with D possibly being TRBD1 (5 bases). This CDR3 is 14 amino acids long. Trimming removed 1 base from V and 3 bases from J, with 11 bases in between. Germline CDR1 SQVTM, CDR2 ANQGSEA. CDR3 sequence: CSVEGPRETDTQYF. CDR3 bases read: TGCAGCGTTGAAGGACCCAGGGAAACAGATACG.

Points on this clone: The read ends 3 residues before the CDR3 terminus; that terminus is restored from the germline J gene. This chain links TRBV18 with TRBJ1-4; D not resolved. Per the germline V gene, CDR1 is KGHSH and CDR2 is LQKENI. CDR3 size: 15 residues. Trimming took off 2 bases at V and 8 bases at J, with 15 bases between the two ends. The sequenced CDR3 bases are TGTGCCAGCTCACCAATGGGCCAGGTCAACGAAAAA. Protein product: CASSPMGQVNEK. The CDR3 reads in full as CASSPMGQVNEKLFF.

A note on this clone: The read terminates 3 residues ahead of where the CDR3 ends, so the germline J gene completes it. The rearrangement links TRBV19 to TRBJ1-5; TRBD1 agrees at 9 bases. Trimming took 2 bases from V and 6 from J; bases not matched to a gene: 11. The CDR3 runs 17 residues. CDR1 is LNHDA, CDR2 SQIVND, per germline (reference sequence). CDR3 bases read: TGTGCCAGTAGTATAATTCGGGGACAGGGAGCTACTCAGCCC. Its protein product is CASSIIRGQGATQP. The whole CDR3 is CASSIIRGQGATQPQHF.

The DNA read from the CDR3 is TGCGCCAGCAGCCCCGGGACCCGGGGGAATGAG. It is translated as CASSPGTRGNE. The complete CDR3 protein is CASSPGTRGNEQFF. V and J are TRBV5-1 and TRBJ2-1, with a tentative D call TRBD2 (6 bases). The CDR3 end is not reached by the read, which stops 3 residues before it; the germline J gene fills it in. This CDR3 spans 14 amino acids. Trimming left V 4 bases short and J 7 bases short, with 15 bases between. Germline CDR1 reads SGHRS; CDR2 reads YFSETQ.

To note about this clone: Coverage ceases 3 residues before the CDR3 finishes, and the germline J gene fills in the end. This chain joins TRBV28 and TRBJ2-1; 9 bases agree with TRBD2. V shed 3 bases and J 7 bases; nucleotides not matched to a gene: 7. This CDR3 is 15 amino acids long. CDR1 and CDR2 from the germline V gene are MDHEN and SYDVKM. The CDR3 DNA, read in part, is TGTGCCAGCAGTTTGAGGCTAGCGGGAATTAATGAG. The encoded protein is CASSLRLAGINE. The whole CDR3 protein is CASSLRLAGINEQFF.

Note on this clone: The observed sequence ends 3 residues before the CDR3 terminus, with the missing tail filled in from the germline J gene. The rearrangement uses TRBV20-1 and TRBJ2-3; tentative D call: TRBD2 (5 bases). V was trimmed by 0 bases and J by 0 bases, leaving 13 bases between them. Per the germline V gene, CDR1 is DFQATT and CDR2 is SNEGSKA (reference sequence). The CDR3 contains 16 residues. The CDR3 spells CSARDFDGESTDTQYF. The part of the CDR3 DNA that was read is TGCAGTGCTAGAGATTTTGACGGGGAGAGCACAGATACG.

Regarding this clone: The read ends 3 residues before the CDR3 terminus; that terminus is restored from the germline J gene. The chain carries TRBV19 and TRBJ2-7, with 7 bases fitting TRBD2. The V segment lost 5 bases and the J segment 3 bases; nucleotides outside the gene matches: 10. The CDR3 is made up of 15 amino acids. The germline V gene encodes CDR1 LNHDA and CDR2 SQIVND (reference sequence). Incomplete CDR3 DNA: TGTGCCAGTAGTTCCCGGGATAGCGGGTACTACGAG. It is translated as CASSSRDSGYYE. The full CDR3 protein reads CASSSRDSGYYEQYF.

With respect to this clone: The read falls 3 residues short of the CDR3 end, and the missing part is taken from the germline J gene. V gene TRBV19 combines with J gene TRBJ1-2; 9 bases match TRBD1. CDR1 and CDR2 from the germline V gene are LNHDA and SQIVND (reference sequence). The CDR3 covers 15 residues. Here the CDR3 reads CASSADRGITDTYTF. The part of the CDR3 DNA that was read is TGTGCCAGTAGTGCGGACAGGGGTATCACAGATACC.

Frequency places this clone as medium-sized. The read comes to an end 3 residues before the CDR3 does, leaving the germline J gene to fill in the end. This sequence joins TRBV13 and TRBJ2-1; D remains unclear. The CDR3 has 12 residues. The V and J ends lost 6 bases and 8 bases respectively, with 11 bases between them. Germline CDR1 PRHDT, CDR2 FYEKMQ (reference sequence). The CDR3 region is CASRQTNHEQFF. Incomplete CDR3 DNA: TGTGCCAGCAGGCAAACTAACCATGAG.

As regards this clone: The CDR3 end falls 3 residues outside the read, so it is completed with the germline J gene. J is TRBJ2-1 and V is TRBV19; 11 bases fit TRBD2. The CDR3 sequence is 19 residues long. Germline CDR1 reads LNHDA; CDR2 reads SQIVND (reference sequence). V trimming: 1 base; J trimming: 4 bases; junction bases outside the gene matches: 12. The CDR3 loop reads CASSIASLAGVGRYNEQFF. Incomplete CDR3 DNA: TGTGCCAGTAGTATAGCTTCACTAGCGGGAGTGGGTCGGTACAATGAG.

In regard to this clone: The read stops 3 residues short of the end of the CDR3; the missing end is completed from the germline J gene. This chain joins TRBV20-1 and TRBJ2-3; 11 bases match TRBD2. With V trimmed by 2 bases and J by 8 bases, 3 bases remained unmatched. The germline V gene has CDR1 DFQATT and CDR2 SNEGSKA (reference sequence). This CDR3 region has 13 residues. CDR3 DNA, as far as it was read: TGCAGTGCTAGAAGACTAGCGGGAATTACG. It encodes CSARRLAGIT. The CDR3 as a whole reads CSARRLAGITQYF.

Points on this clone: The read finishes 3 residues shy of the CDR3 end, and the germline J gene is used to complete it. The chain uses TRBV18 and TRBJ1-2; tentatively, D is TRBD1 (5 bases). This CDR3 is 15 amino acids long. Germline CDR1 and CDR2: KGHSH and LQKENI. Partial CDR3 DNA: TGTGCCAGCTCACCATTCGGGCGGGACTCCTACGAC. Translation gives CASSPFGRDSYD. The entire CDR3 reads CASSPFGRDSYDYTF.

This CDR3 is CASSCFTGTGADNEQFF. CDR3 bases read: TGCGCCAGCAGCTGCTTTACCGGGACAGGGGCCGACAATGAG. The chain uses TRBV5-1 and TRBJ2-1, with TRBD1 matching 10 bases. The DNA ends 3 residues before the CDR3 does, and the rest of the CDR3 is filled in from the germline J gene. CDR3 length: 17 amino acids. After removal of 3 bases from V and 5 bases from J, the junction contained 11 bases not matched to a gene. From germline, CDR1 is SGHRS and CDR2 YFSETQ.

CDR3 residues: CASSLLPGDNQPQYF. The CDR3 DNA, read in part, is TGTGCCAGCAGCTTACTTCCAGGGGACAATCAGCCG. The rearrangement links TRBV7-6 to TRBJ2-3; D might be TRBD1 (6 bases). The observed sequence ends 3 residues before the CDR3 terminus, with the missing tail filled in from the germline J gene. The germline V gene has CDR1 SGHVS and CDR2 FNYEAQ. The CDR3 loop spans 15 amino acids. Combining the CDR3 with reference TRBV7-6 and TRBJ2-3 gives the whole variable domain GAGVSQSPRYKVTKRGQDVALRCDPISGHVSLYWYRQALGQGPEFLTYFNYEAQQDKSGLPNDRFSAERPEGSISTLTIQRTEQRDSAMYRCASSLLPGDNQPQYFGPGTRLTVL.

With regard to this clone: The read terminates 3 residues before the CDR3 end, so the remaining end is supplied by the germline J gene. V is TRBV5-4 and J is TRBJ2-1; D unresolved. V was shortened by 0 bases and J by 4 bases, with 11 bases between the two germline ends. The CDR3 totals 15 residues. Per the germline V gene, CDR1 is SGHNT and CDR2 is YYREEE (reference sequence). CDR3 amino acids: CASSLVGSTYNEQFF. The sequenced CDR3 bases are TGTGCCAGCAGCTTGGTGGGCAGCACATACAATGAG.

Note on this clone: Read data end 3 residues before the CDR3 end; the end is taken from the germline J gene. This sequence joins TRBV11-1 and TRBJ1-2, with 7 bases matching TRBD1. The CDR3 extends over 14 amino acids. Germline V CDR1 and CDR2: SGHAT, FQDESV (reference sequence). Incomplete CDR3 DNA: TGTGCCAGCAGCTTACAACAGGGGAACTACGAC. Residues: CASSLQQGNYD. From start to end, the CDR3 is CASSLQQGNYDYTF. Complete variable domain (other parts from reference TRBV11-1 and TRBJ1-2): EAEVAQSPRYKITEKSQAVAFWCDPISGHATLYWYRQILGQGPELLVQFQDESVVDDSQLPKDRFSAERLKGVDSTLKIQPAELGDSAMYLCASSLQQGNYDYTFGSGTRLTVV.

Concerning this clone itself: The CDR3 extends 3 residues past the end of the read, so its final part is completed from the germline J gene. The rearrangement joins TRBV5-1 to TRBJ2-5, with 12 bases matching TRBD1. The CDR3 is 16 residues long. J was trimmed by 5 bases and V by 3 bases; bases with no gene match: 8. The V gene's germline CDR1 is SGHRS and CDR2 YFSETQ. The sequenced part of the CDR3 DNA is TGCGCCAGCAGCTCACCGGGACAGGGGGCGACGGAGACC. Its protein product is CASSSPGQGATET. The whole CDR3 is CASSSPGQGATETQYF.

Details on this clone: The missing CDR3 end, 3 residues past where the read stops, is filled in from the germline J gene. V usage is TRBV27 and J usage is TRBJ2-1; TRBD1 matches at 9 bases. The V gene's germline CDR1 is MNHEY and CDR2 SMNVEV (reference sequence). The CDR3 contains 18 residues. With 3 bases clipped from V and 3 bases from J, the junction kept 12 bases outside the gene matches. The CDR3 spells CASSFGSVGQGIYNEQFF. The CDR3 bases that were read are TGTGCCAGCAGTTTCGGCTCGGTCGGACAGGGGATCTACAATGAG.

The CDR3 is CSARAGQAMPYEQYF. The part of the CDR3 DNA that was read is TGCAGTGCTAGAGCGGGACAGGCCATGCCCTACGAG. The chain is built from TRBV20-1 and TRBJ2-7; 8 bases line up with TRBD1. Sequencing ends 3 residues short of the CDR3 end; the germline J gene provides the rest. With V trimmed by 1 base and J by 2 bases, 7 bases remained unmatched. This CDR3 spans 15 amino acids. Looked up from germline, CDR1 is DFQATT and CDR2 is SNEGSKA (reference sequence).